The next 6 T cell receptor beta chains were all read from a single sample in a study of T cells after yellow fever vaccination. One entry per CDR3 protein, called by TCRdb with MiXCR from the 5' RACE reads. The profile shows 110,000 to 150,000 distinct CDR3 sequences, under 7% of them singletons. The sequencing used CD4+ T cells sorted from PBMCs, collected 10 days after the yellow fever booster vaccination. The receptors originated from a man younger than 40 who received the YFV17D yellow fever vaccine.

CDR3 sequence: CSARSRGPGRSRGSYNEQFF. The CDR3 DNA reads TGCAGTGCTAGATCTAGGGGACCGGGCAGGTCCCGTGGAAGTTACAATGAGCAGTTCTTC. This rearrangement joins TRBV20-1 to TRBJ2-1, with D perhaps TRBD1 or TRBD2 (5 bases each). Between the trimmed V and J ends, which lost 2 bases and 4 bases, there was a span of 30 bases. The CDR3 is 20 residues long. Germline V CDR1 and CDR2: DFQATT, SNEGSKA (reference sequence).

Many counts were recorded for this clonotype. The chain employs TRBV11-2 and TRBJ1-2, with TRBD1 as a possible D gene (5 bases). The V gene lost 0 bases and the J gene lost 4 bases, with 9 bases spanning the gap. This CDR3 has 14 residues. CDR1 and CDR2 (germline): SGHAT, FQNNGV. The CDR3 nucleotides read TGTGCCAGCAGCTTAGAGCGCAGGGCCTATGGCTACACCTTC. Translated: CASSLERRAYGYTF.

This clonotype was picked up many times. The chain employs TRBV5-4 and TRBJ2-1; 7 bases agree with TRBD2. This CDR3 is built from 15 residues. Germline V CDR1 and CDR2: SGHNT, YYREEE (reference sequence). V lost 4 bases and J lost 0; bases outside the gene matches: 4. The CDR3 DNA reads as TGTGCCAGCAGCCTAGAGCGGGACTCCTACAATGAGCAGTTCTTC. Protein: CASSLERDSYNEQFF.

In DNA, the CDR3 is TGCGCCAGCAGACAGGATGGGAACTATGGCTACACCTTC. Its translation: CASRQDGNYGYTF. The V and J genes are TRBV4-3 and TRBJ1-2, with D maybe TRBD1 (5 bases). The CDR3 runs to 13 residues. Trimming took 6 bases from V and 2 from J, leaving 10 bases between them. The germline CDR1 and CDR2 sequences are LGHNA and YSLEER.

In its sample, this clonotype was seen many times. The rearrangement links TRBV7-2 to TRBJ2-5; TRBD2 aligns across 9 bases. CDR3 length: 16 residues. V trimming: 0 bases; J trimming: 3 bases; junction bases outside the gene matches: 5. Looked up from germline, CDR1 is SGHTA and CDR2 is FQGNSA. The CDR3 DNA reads TGTGCCAGCAGCTTAGCGCAACGACTAGCGGAAGAGACCCAGTACTTC. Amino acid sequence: CASSLAQRLAEETQYF.

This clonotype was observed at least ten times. The CDR3 region is CASGSSAWSNQPQHF. Here the CDR3 DNA reads TGTGCCAGCGGAAGTTCGGCCTGGAGCAATCAGCCCCAGCATTTT. V and J are TRBV6-2 or TRBV6-3 and TRBJ1-5; D remains ambiguous. The germline V gene has CDR1 MNHEY and CDR2 SVGEGT. Between the trimmed V and J ends, which lost 8 bases and 1 base, there was a span of 15 bases. The CDR3 is made up of 15 amino acids.